The 17 T cell receptor beta chains given below trace back to one sample, sequenced in a study of Graves' ophthalmopathy and Graves' hyperthyroidism. Transcripts of RNA were the source for amplifying TCR beta CDR3 regions. Amplification began with first-round RT-PCR using HTBI primers, then second-round multiplex PCR was performed. MiXCR, applied by TCRdb to the multiplex PCR reads, yields one record per CDR3 protein. The sample has over a million distinct CDR3 sequences, about 40% seen once. Sequenced material: peripheral blood or thyroid tissue (not recorded which). These receptors came from an adult man with Graves' hyperthyroidism.

This clonotype was seen only a few times. One junction end disagrees with the germline gene, perhaps due to a read error. The chain couples TRBV12-3 or TRBV12-4 to TRBJ1-4; weak D call: TRBD1 (6 bases). This CDR3 spans 15 amino acids. In DNA form, the CDR3 reads TGTGCCAGCAGAGCCAGGGGTTCTGGTAATGAAGAACTGTTTTTT. Protein product: CASRARGSGNEELFF.

This CDR3 is CASSVAVQPTGELFF. The CDR3 bases are TGTGCCAGCAGCGTAGCGGTACAGCCGACGGGGGAGCTGTTTTTT. The rearrangement links TRBV9 to TRBJ1-4; D not resolved. The J call is in doubt because the DNA end fits TRBJ2-2 better. The CDR3 length is 15 residues. Germline V lookup: CDR1 SGDLS, CDR2 YYNGEE.

The chain joins TRBV25-1 to TRBJ1-2, with TRBD1 identical over 7 bases. The CDR3 sequence is 14 residues long. CDR1 is MGHDK and CDR2 is SYGVNS in the germline V gene. The trim removed 1 base at V and 2 bases at J, leaving 1 base unmatched. CDR3 nucleotide sequence: TGTGCCAGCAGTGAATCGGGACAGAACTATGGCTACACCTTC. As protein: CASSESGQNYGYTF.

The chain recombines TRBV6-2 or TRBV6-3 with TRBJ2-2; unclear D gene. In germline, CDR1 is MNHEY, CDR2 SVGEGT. Between the trimmed V and J ends, which lost 8 bases and 1 base, there was a span of 5 bases. This CDR3 contains 12 residues. The CDR3: CASRVNTGELFF. CDR3 sequence (DNA): TGTGCCAGCCGGGTGAACACCGGGGAGCTGTTTTTT.

In this sample, this clonotype turned up many times. V usage is TRBV27 and J usage is TRBJ2-5; 9 bases map to TRBD2. The CDR3 is 14 amino acids. Unmatched junction bases numbered 6, after V lost 6 bases and J lost 4 bases. Germline V gives CDR1 MNHEY, CDR2 SMNVEV (reference sequence). The CDR3 DNA is TGTGCCAGCAGCTTTAGCGGGAGTGGAGAGACCCAGTACTTC. Its translation is CASSFSGSGETQYF.

The chain uses TRBV28 and TRBJ2-2, with no clear D. The CDR3 totals 15 residues. CDR1 MDHEN and CDR2 SYDVKM come from the germline V gene. Trimming took 6 bases from V and 2 from J, leaving 13 bases between them. The CDR3: CASRKGYGNTGELFF. The CDR3 nucleotides read TGTGCCAGCAGGAAAGGTTACGGTAACACCGGGGAGCTGTTTTTT.

V is TRBV2 and J is TRBJ1-5; D remains ambiguous. V gave up 3 bases and J gave up 5 bases, with 8 bases separating them. The CDR3 is made up of 13 amino acids. CDR1 is SNHLY and CDR2 is FYNNEI in the germline V gene. CDR3 bases: TGTGCCAGCAGTGATAGGGAAGATCAGCCCCAGCATTTT. Translating it yields CASSDREDQPQHF.

The J gene is TRBJ2-2, the V gene TRBV5-1, with TRBD1 identical over 7 bases. The trim removed 4 bases at V and 0 bases at J, leaving 3 bases unmatched. The germline gives CDR1 SGHRS, CDR2 YFSETQ. This CDR3 is 15 amino acids long. As DNA, the CDR3 is TGCGCCAGCAGCAAGGGACAGACGAACACCGGGGAGCTGTTTTTT. Its protein product is CASSKGQTNTGELFF.

The chain carries TRBV3-1 and TRBJ1-1; tentative D call: TRBD1 (5 bases). CDR3 size: 15 residues. The V gene lost 2 bases and the J gene lost 0 bases, with 10 bases spanning the gap. Germline V gene data show CDR1 as LGHDT and CDR2 as YNNKEL (reference sequence). CDR3 in DNA: TGTGCCAGCAGCCAATACAGGATAATGAACACTGAAGCTTTCTTT. This encodes CASSQYRIMNTEAFF. Full variable domain (rest looked up from reference TRBV3-1 and TRBJ1-1): DTAVSQTPKYLVTQMGNDKSIKCEQNLGHDTMYWYKQDSKKFLKIMFSYNNKELIINETVPNRFSPKSPDKAHLNLHINSLELGDSAVYFCASSQYRIMNTEAFFGQGTRLTVV.

The chain couples TRBV10-3 to TRBJ1-4; D may be TRBD1 (5 bases). Germline lookup yields CDR1 ENHRY and CDR2 SYGVKD. The CDR3 loop spans 18 amino acids. Trimming shortened V by 0 bases and J by 4 bases, and 18 bases separated the two germline ends. DNA of the CDR3: TGTGCCATCAGTGAGTCGCAATCTTCCGTAAGGGGTAATGAAAAACTGTTTTTT. It codes for CAISESQSSVRGNEKLFF.

The sample holds many counts of this clonotype. The chain employs TRBV10-3 and TRBJ1-1; TRBD1 is a possible D gene (6 bases). V gave up 6 bases and J gave up 3 bases, with 23 bases separating them. Germline V lookup: CDR1 ENHRY, CDR2 SYGVKD. The length of the CDR3 is 17 residues. CDR3 DNA: TGTGCCATCAGGCGAGGGCCCCGTGAGGGGGGGTACACTGAAGCTTTCTTT. Protein sequence: CAIRRGPREGGYTEAFF.

Regarding this clonotype: One end of the junction varies from germline; a read error may be responsible. This rearrangement joins TRBV10-3 to TRBJ1-1, with 11 nucleotides matching TRBD1. Germline lookup yields CDR1 ENHRY and CDR2 SYGVKD. The CDR3 has 12 residues. The DNA of the CDR3 is TGTGCCATCAGTGAGTCTGGGACAGGGGGAACATTT. This sequence encodes CAISESGTGGTF.

This clonotype was detected many times. The gene calls are TRBV7-2 and TRBJ1-5, with D unresolved. The ends were cut back, 4 bases at V and 0 bases at J, with 7 bases in the middle. CDR1 and CDR2 (germline): SGHTA, FQGNSA. The CDR3 loop spans 14 amino acids. CDR3 DNA: TGTGCCAGCAGCTCAACATATAGCAATCAGCCCCAGCATTTT. This encodes CASSSTYSNQPQHF.

V is TRBV10-3 and J is TRBJ2-5; 9 bases match TRBD1. Germline-derived CDR1 and CDR2 are ENHRY and SYGVKD. Germline trimming cut 6 bases from V and 7 bases from J; bases unmatched to any gene: 3. This CDR3 contains 12 residues. CDR3 nucleotides: TGTGCCATCAGGGAGGGACAGGGGACCCAGTACTTC. Its protein product is CAIREGQGTQYF.

This clonotype has a handful of counts. The chain recombines TRBV5-1 with TRBJ2-5; 9 nucleotides line up with TRBD2. Germline values: CDR1 SGHRS, CDR2 YFSETQ. V dropped 0 bases and J dropped 5; count of bases not matched to a gene: 5. The CDR3 sequence is 15 residues long. CDR3 sequence: CASSLGAGGTETQYF. The CDR3 nucleotides are TGCGCCAGCAGCTTGGGAGCGGGAGGAACGGAGACCCAGTACTTC.

There are a few counts of this clonotype. The V gene is TRBV7-8, the J gene TRBJ2-7; TRBD2 agrees at 9 bases. Germline lookup yields CDR1 SGHVS and CDR2 FQNEAQ. The CDR3 is made up of 14 amino acids. V dropped 5 bases and J dropped 6; count of bases not matched to a gene: 8. The CDR3 DNA reads as TGTGCCAGCAGCCTTAGCGGGAGATGGTCCGAGCAGTACTTC. Protein product: CASSLSGRWSEQYF.

The table lists this clonotype with a count of one. The V call is TRBV29-1, the J call TRBJ1-4, with D perhaps matching TRBD1 (5 bases). V lost 6 bases to trimming and J lost 11 bases, with 13 bases between them. Germline-derived CDR1 and CDR2 are SQVTM and ANQGSEA. The CDR3 consists of 11 residues. The CDR3 loop reads CSVRPGTKLFF. The CDR3 bases are TGCAGCGTGAGGCCCGGGACTAAACTGTTTTTT.